Listed here are 28 T cell receptor beta chains from one sample, sequenced in a study of T cells and copy number aberrations in small-cell lung cancer. Sequencing used immunoSEQ multiplex PCR; TCRdb keeps in-frame clones, though not all of them. The table shows 1,500 to 2,000 clones, with about four fifths occurring only once. Sequenced input: normal tissue next to the tumor. Receptors were obtained from a man in his sixties with small cell lung cancer.

Only one count was recorded for this clone. The chain recombines TRBV5-5 with TRBJ1-1; 7 nucleotides agree with TRBD1. With 2 bases clipped from V and 6 bases from J, the junction kept 7 bases outside the gene matches. CDR3 size: 14 residues. Germline CDR1 reads SGHKS; CDR2 reads YYEKEE (reference sequence). The CDR3 region is CASSFLPRGAEAFF. DNA for the CDR3: TGTGCCAGCAGCTTTCTTCCCAGGGGGGCTGAAGCTTTCTTT.

This chain joins TRBV9 and TRBJ1-1, with D unresolved. The V and J ends lost 3 bases and 0 bases respectively, with 6 bases between them. In germline, CDR1 is SGDLS, CDR2 YYNGEE. This CDR3 comprises 13 residues. CDR3 residues: CASSASVNTEAFF. DNA of the CDR3: TGTGCCAGCAGCGCCAGCGTGAACACTGAAGCTTTCTTT. Based on the CDR3 plus reference TRBV9 and TRBJ1-1, the full variable domain is DSGVTQTPKHLITATGQRVTLRCSPRSGDLSVYWYQQSLDQGLQFLIQYYNGEERAKGNILERFSAQQFPDLHSELNLSSLELGDSALYFCASSASVNTEAFFGQGTRLTVV.

Turning to this clone: At one boundary the junction diverges from the germline segment, which might be a read error. The sample carries other DNA sequences with the same CDR3. The chain carries TRBV5-1 and TRBJ2-3; maybe TRBD1 (7 bases). This CDR3 region has 16 residues. CDR1 and CDR2 (germline): SGHRS, YFSETQ. The chain's CDR3 is CASSQGGDTSTDTQYF. The CDR3 DNA follows: TGCGCCAGCAGCCAGGGGGGTGACACTAGCACAGATACGCAATATTTT.

To note about this clone: The same CDR3 arises from other DNA sequences in this sample as well. V and J are TRBV27 and TRBJ2-2; D call uncertain. The germline CDR1 and CDR2 sequences are MNHEY and SMNVEV (reference sequence). This CDR3 is built from 13 residues. The ends were cut back, 5 bases at V and 0 bases at J, with 4 bases in the middle. The CDR3 DNA follows: TGTGCCAGCAGTATCCCGAACACCGGGGAGCTGTTTTTT. Its translation: CASSIPNTGELFF.

The chain is built from TRBV4-2 and TRBJ1-1, with no clear D. Looked up from germline, CDR1 is LGHNA and CDR2 is YNFKEQ. Trimming shortened V by 0 bases and J by 4 bases, and 9 bases separated the two germline ends. The CDR3 sequence is 14 residues long. The CDR3 coding sequence is TGTGCCAGCAGCCAAGAACTGGTTGGCACTGAAGCTTTCTTT. Translating it yields CASSQELVGTEAFF.

The chain employs TRBV9 and TRBJ2-2; D ambiguous. CDR1 SGDLS and CDR2 YYNGEE come from the germline V gene. This CDR3 region has 15 residues. Trimming removed 0 bases at V and 5 bases at J, with 11 bases between. The CDR3 loop reads CASSVEPSPTGELFF. The CDR3 DNA sequence: TGTGCCAGCAGCGTAGAGCCCAGCCCGACCGGGGAGCTGTTTTTT.

This chain uses TRBV5-6 with TRBJ1-1, with D uncertain. V lost 0 bases to trimming and J lost 1 base, with 4 bases between them. CDR1 and CDR2 from the germline V gene are SGHDT and YYEEEE. The CDR3 sequence is 13 residues long. CDR3 nucleotide sequence: TGTGCCAGCAGCTTGGGACCGAACACTGAAGCTTTCTTT. Translated, it gives CASSLGPNTEAFF.

This clone was observed a handful of times. The V gene is TRBV4-3, the J gene TRBJ2-3; 9 nucleotides match TRBD1. This CDR3 region has 18 residues. Germline-derived CDR1 and CDR2 are LGHNA and YSLEER. The V and J ends lost 0 bases and 6 bases, in that order; junction bases with no gene match: 13. CDR3 residues: CASSQEVPQGAAGDTQYF. In DNA, the CDR3 is TGCGCCAGCAGCCAAGAAGTACCACAGGGGGCCGCCGGGGATACGCAGTATTTT.

The genes are TRBV4-1 and TRBJ1-1; 8 bases line up with TRBD1. The CDR3 consists of 15 residues. From germline, CDR1 is MGHRA and CDR2 YSYEKL. The junction had 6 bases not matched to a gene; V was cut back by 4 bases and J by 2 bases. The CDR3 DNA sequence: TGCGCCAGCAGCCTCCTAGGACAGGGTAACACTGAAGCTTTCTTT. Translation gives CASSLLGQGNTEAFF.

V gene TRBV30 combines with J gene TRBJ1-2; weak D call: TRBD1 (5 bases). Deletions cut 4 bases from V and 7 bases from J, with 16 bases between. CDR1 is GTSNPN and CDR2 is SVGIG in the germline V gene (reference sequence). The CDR3 is made up of 13 amino acids. The CDR3 sequence: CAWNKGPAVGYTF. CDR3 nucleotides: TGTGCCTGGAACAAGGGGCCCGCTGTTGGCTACACCTTC.

The V and J genes are TRBV7-8 and TRBJ2-4; TRBD1 matches 9 bases. V was pared by 5 bases and J by 8 bases, with 7 bases of the junction left unmatched. This CDR3 spans 14 amino acids. Germline V lookup: CDR1 SGHVS, CDR2 FQNEAQ. In DNA, the CDR3 is TGTGCCAGCAGCCCGGGGGACAGGGTGCACATTCAGTACTTC. It yields the protein CASSPGDRVHIQYF.

This clone was seen a handful of times. V gene TRBV6-4 combines with J gene TRBJ1-1; D gene uncertain. Germline assignment: CDR1 MRHNA and CDR2 SNTAGT. CDR3 length equals 13 residues. V lost 4 bases and J 6 bases, leaving 12 bases between the germline ends. The DNA for the CDR3 is TGTGCCAGCAGTGGGCAGCCCGGGGCTGAAGCTTTCTTT. Translating it yields CASSGQPGAEAFF.

The chain uses TRBV5-1 and TRBJ2-7; the D gene is possibly TRBD1 (5 bases). The CDR3 has 15 amino acids. V lost 1 base and J lost 4, with 15 bases in between. CDR1 and CDR2 (germline): SGHRS, YFSETQ. The CDR3 bases are TGCGCCAGCAGCTTGTCTGGAGAAGGGGTGTACGAGCAGTACTTC. Its protein is CASSLSGEGVYEQYF.

The V gene is TRBV9, the J gene TRBJ1-3; 8 bases map to TRBD1. V gave up 0 bases and J gave up 3 bases; unmatched junction bases: 5. CDR1 is SGDLS, CDR2 YYNGEE, per germline. This CDR3 region has 16 residues. The CDR3 protein is CASSVDPGGGGNTIYF. In DNA, the CDR3 is TGTGCCAGCAGCGTAGACCCAGGGGGCGGTGGAAACACCATATATTTT.

The V and J genes are TRBV14 and TRBJ2-3; D remains ambiguous. The CDR3 is made up of 14 amino acids. V lost 2 bases and J lost 2, with 8 bases in between. The germline V gene has CDR1 SGHDN and CDR2 FVKESK. DNA of the CDR3: TGTGCCAGCAGCCAAACGGCAGACACAGATACGCAGTATTTT. Translation: CASSQTADTDTQYF.

The chain combines TRBV19 with TRBJ2-7, with a weak D call TRBD2 (5 bases). With 1 base removed from V and 6 bases from J, the gap between germline ends came to 7 bases. Germline V gives CDR1 LNHDA, CDR2 SQIVND (reference sequence). This CDR3 region has 12 residues. In DNA, the CDR3 is TGTGCCAGTAGTATAGGTGGGAGCGAGCAGTACTTC. Translating it yields CASSIGGSEQYF.

J is TRBJ2-2 and V is TRBV29-1; D call uncertain. Trimming left V 6 bases short and J 4 bases short, with 12 bases between. Germline loops: CDR1 SQVTM, CDR2 ANQGSEA. The CDR3 is 13 amino acids. CDR3 in DNA: TGCAGCGTGGCGAGTAGTAGCACCGGGGAGCTGTTTTTT. Protein sequence: CSVASSSTGELFF.

This clone occurred once. CDR3: CASSFPGTGGYEQYF. As DNA, the CDR3 is TGTGCCAGCAGCTTCCCTGGGACAGGGGGTTACGAGCAGTACTTC. The genes are TRBV11-2 and TRBJ2-7; 11 positions match TRBD1. This CDR3 comprises 15 residues. From germline, CDR1 is SGHAT and CDR2 FQNNGV. V lost 3 bases, J lost 4 bases, and 5 bases stayed unmatched.

The chain is built from TRBV2 and TRBJ2-7; D remains unclear. Deletions cut 5 bases from V and 1 base from J, with 6 bases between. The germline V gene encodes CDR1 SNHLY and CDR2 FYNNEI. The CDR3 is 12 residues long. The CDR3 nucleotides read TGTGCCAGCAGTAGGCAGTCCTACGAGCAGTACTTC. Amino acids: CASSRQSYEQYF.

V usage is TRBV7-2 and J usage is TRBJ2-3, with D uncertain. Trimming took 5 bases from V and 5 from J, leaving 5 bases between them. CDR3 length: 11 residues. CDR1 is SGHTA, CDR2 FQGNSA, per germline. The CDR3 nucleotides are TGTGCCAGCAGCGATGAAGATACGCAGTATTTT. Residues: CASSDEDTQYF. The complete variable domain, with remaining parts taken from reference TRBV7-2 and TRBJ2-3, reads GAGVSQSPSNKVTEKGKDVELRCDPISGHTALYWYRQSLGQGLEFLIYFQGNSAPDKSGLPSDRFSAERTGGSVSTLTIQRTQQEDSAVYLCASSDEDTQYFGPGTRLTVL.

This chain links TRBV7-8 with TRBJ1-2; D is undetermined. Germline CDR1 and CDR2: SGHVS and FQNEAQ. This CDR3 is 16 amino acids long. Trimming left V 1 base short and J 7 bases short, with 19 bases between. The CDR3 here is CASSLEGGGSRAGYTF. CDR3 sequence (DNA): TGTGCCAGCAGCTTAGAAGGTGGAGGCAGTCGGGCTGGCTACACCTTC.

This chain uses TRBV4-1 with TRBJ1-6; D is perhaps TRBD1 (6 bases). Germline values: CDR1 MGHRA, CDR2 YSYEKL. The CDR3 is made up of 16 amino acids. The V end lost 4 bases, the J end lost 9 bases, and 19 bases lay between the germline ends. CDR3 in DNA: TGCGCCAGCAGCCCTTCAGGGGCAGGAGGGCCTTCACCCCTCCACTTT. Residues: CASSPSGAGGPSPLHF.

The chain joins TRBV6-8 to TRBJ2-3; 7 positions match TRBD2. The J segment lost 2 bases and the V segment lost 6 bases, leaving 5 bases of the junction unmatched. The CDR3 contains 14 residues. Germline V gene data show CDR1 as MNHGY and CDR2 as SAAAGT. In DNA form, the CDR3 reads TGTGCCAGCAGCCCAACTAGCGCCACAGATACGCAGTATTTT. Encoded protein: CASSPTSATDTQYF.

The table lists this clone with a few counts. V and J are TRBV6-5 and TRBJ2-1; no definite D call. The CDR3 contains 13 residues. The V end lost 6 bases, the J end lost 6 bases, and 12 bases lay between the germline ends. From germline, CDR1 is MNHEY and CDR2 SVGAGI. The CDR3 DNA sequence: TGTGCCAGCAGCCCCAGGTATGCCAATGAGCAGTTCTTC. Its translation: CASSPRYANEQFF.

Regarding this clone: At one end the junction does not follow the germline gene, possibly because of a read error. CDR3 sequence (DNA): TGCAGCGTGGAGGGGATAGGGGTTGAAAAACTGGTTTTT. Its protein product is CSVEGIGVEKLVF. The chain has TRBV29-1 and TRBJ1-4, with a weak D call TRBD1 (5 bases). Germline V lookup: CDR1 SQVTM, CDR2 ANQGSEA. This CDR3 is 13 amino acids long. The whole variable domain, remainder taken from reference TRBV29-1 and TRBJ1-4, is SAVISQKPSRDICQRGTSLTIQCQVDSQVTMMFWYRQQPGQSLTLIATANQGSEATYESGFVIDKFPISRPNLTFSTLTVSNMSPEDSSIYLCSVEGIGVEKLVFGSGTQLSVL.

The chain has TRBV25-1 and TRBJ1-5; TRBD1 matches 8 bases. The CDR3 has 14 residues. The V and J ends lost 3 bases and 6 bases, in that order; junction bases with no gene match: 4. Germline-derived CDR1 and CDR2 are MGHDK and SYGVNS. The CDR3 reads CASSDWTGSQPQHF. The DNA of the CDR3 is TGTGCCAGCAGTGACTGGACAGGGAGTCAGCCCCAGCATTTT.

As DNA, the CDR3 is TGTGCCAGCAGTACGACCGGGACAGGGAATTCACCCCTCCACTTT. It encodes CASSTTGTGNSPLHF. The V call is TRBV6-5, the J call TRBJ1-6, with TRBD1 matching 9 bases. Trimming at V came to 5 bases and at J to 7 bases, leaving 6 bases not matched to a gene. The CDR3 runs 15 residues. Germline loops: CDR1 MNHEY, CDR2 SVGAGI.

The chain recombines TRBV5-1 with TRBJ1-1, with 8 bases that match TRBD1. The V and J ends lost 4 bases and 8 bases, in that order; junction bases with no gene match: 10. The V gene's germline CDR1 is SGHRS and CDR2 YFSETQ. The CDR3 has 14 amino acids. CDR3 in amino acids: CASSAGTGLLEAFF. DNA for the CDR3: TGCGCCAGCAGCGCAGGGACAGGCCTTCTCGAAGCTTTCTTT.